This T cell receptor beta chain originates from a study of radiotherapy plus CTLA-4 blockade in lung cancer (dated 2018 in TCRdb). Context from the whole study: Among enrolled patients, approximately 18% had an objective response and 30% to 40% reached disease control. Broad study findings and their caveats: TCR clones derived from tumors expanded in peripheral blood after treatment with radiotherapy and ipilimumab. The strongest predictors of response, as reported, were early dynamic changes in blood T cell clones along with a rise in serum interferon-beta after radiation.

The method was the immunoSEQ multiplex PCR assay. In its TCRdb copy, this immuneACCESS table keeps in-frame sequences only and misses some clones. Where compared with another copy, unresolved V genes explain less than half of these, and the others have no known cause. The sample data list over 80,000 clones, and around 86% of these were observed just once. The ten largest clones capture 0.82% of the sample. For CDR1 and CDR2, the germline V gene (reference sequence) lists GTSNPN and SVGIG. V trim: 2 bases; J trim: 4 bases; unmatched bases: 9. From cysteine to phenylalanine, the CDR3 is 16 amino acids long. The kept DNA is CDR3 alone, 48 bases in frame from the first base. In this study, focal radiation therapy paired with CTLA-4 blockade (ipilimumab) was tested in patients who had chemo-refractory metastatic non-small-cell lung cancer. Comments on this clone: Its antigen remains unidentified. No per-base quality is available; no much larger clone lies one base away.

The sample consisted of peripheral blood, taken from a patient treated with radiotherapy plus ipilimumab. The sequence came from a human donor with non-small cell lung cancer who had stable disease on radiotherapy plus ipilimumab. The rearranged segments are TRBV30 and TRBJ1-1, with 11 middle bases fitting TRBD1. Read as DNA, the sequence is TGTGCCTGGAGTCCAGGAGTTGGACAGGGGGCCACTGAAGCTTTCTTT. This is translated as CAWSPGVGQGATEAFF.